Below, 27 T cell receptor beta chains from the same sample are listed, as sequenced in a study of T cell repertoires in cytomegalovirus infection. TCRdb processed the reads anew with MiXCR; each CDR3 protein has one entry. Of some 940,000 distinct CDR3 sequences in the sample, roughly 31% were seen once. No antigen has been assigned to these receptors. Material: cultured CD8+ T cells from PBMCs, obtained from culture after CMV antigen stimulation. The receptor set was obtained from a human donor in good health (CMV status not recorded). Some clones in this sample may be carry-over from other donors' samples.

This clonotype was seen once. The chain combines TRBV29-1 with TRBJ2-1; 11 nucleotides align to TRBD2. The V segment lost 6 bases and the J segment 2 bases; nucleotides outside the gene matches: 0. The CDR3 spans 13 residues. Germline V gene sequence: CDR1 SQVTM, CDR2 ANQGSEA. The CDR3 protein is CSVGLAAYNEQFF. The CDR3 DNA reads TGCAGCGTGGGACTAGCGGCCTACAATGAGCAGTTCTTC.

The rearrangement joins TRBV5-6 to TRBJ2-2, with 12 positions matching TRBD2. The CDR3 runs to 15 residues. The V segment lost 4 bases and the J segment 7 bases; nucleotides outside the gene matches: 5. Germline values: CDR1 SGHDT, CDR2 YYEEEE. CDR3 region: CASSRTSGVGGELFF. For the CDR3, the DNA is TGTGCCAGCAGCCGGACTAGCGGGGTCGGCGGGGAGCTGTTTTTT.

The chain is built from TRBV7-2 and TRBJ2-3; 7 positions agree with TRBD1. Looked up from germline, CDR1 is SGHTA and CDR2 is FQGNSA. The CDR3 contains 17 residues. The J segment lost 3 bases and the V segment lost 2 bases, leaving 11 bases of the junction unmatched. The CDR3 bases are TGTGCCAGCAGCTTATGGCAGGGCCCCAGGGGGACAGATACGCAGTATTTT. Its protein is CASSLWQGPRGTDTQYF.

This clonotype was observed a few times. The chain combines TRBV7-6 with TRBJ1-4; weak D call: TRBD1 (6 bases). Per germline, CDR1 SGHVS and CDR2 FNYEAQ. There are 15 residues in the CDR3. Trimming took 0 bases from V and 4 from J, leaving 9 bases between them. CDR3 in amino acids: CASSLAGGGNEKLFF. CDR3 DNA: TGTGCCAGCAGCTTAGCGGGAGGGGGTAATGAAAAACTGTTTTTT.

This chain links TRBV6-6 with TRBJ1-2; 7 bases map to TRBD1. CDR1 is MNHNY, CDR2 SVGAGI, per germline (reference sequence). This CDR3 contains 16 residues. V lost 2 bases and J lost 7; bases outside the gene matches: 13. CDR3 sequence reads: CASSYLPETGKGGYTF. The CDR3 nucleotides read TGTGCCAGCAGTTACCTCCCGGAGACAGGGAAAGGTGGCTACACCTTC.

This clonotype was found once. The rearrangement uses TRBV13 and TRBJ2-1, with 8 nucleotides matching TRBD2. V shed 5 bases and J 0 bases; nucleotides not matched to a gene: 9. Germline V gene sequence: CDR1 PRHDT, CDR2 FYEKMQ (reference sequence). The CDR3 has 17 amino acids. The CDR3 DNA reads as TGTGCCAGCAGCCCCCGAGATAGCGGGGTCTCCTACAATGAGCAGTTCTTC. Its protein product is CASSPRDSGVSYNEQFF.

This clonotype showed up just a few times. CDR3 loop: CASSRSDQQGFPEGYTF. The CDR3 DNA reads TGTGCCAGCAGTCGGTCGGACCAACAGGGATTCCCGGAGGGCTACACCTTC. The rearrangement links TRBV6-1 to TRBJ1-2; tentatively, D is TRBD1 (6 bases). Germline V gives CDR1 MNHNS, CDR2 SASEGT. The CDR3 extends over 17 amino acids. With 5 bases removed from V and 8 bases from J, the gap between germline ends came to 27 bases.

The chain joins TRBV7-8 to TRBJ1-1; D is undetermined. Germline loops: CDR1 SGHVS, CDR2 FQNEAQ. With 2 bases removed from V and 2 bases from J, the gap between germline ends came to 9 bases. The CDR3 consists of 14 residues. The CDR3 protein is CASSLRPRNTEAFF. The CDR3, as DNA: TGTGCCAGCAGCTTAAGGCCCAGAAACACTGAAGCTTTCTTT.

The chain carries TRBV6-1 and TRBJ1-6; D is unresolved. Looked up from germline, CDR1 is MNHNS and CDR2 is SASEGT. Between the trimmed V and J ends, which lost 3 bases and 10 bases, there was a span of 13 bases. CDR3 length: 14 residues. The CDR3 DNA reads as TGTGCCAGCAGTGACCAGGTGTCGTCCTCACCCCTCCACTTT. It encodes CASSDQVSSSPLHF.

In its sample, this clonotype was seen many times. The V call is TRBV7-6, the J call TRBJ1-6; the D is unclear. Trimming stripped 4 bases from V and 9 bases from J, with 13 bases between. The CDR3 length is 14 residues. Germline lookup yields CDR1 SGHVS and CDR2 FNYEAQ. The CDR3 sequence is CASSSHPGGSPLHF. CDR3 coding DNA: TGTGCCAGCAGCTCCCACCCTGGAGGTTCACCCCTCCACTTT.

The chain couples TRBV27 to TRBJ2-3, with D uncertain. Looked up from germline, CDR1 is MNHEY and CDR2 is SMNVEV (reference sequence). The CDR3 contains 14 residues. V lost 7 bases to trimming and J lost 0 bases, with 11 bases between them. The CDR3 DNA reads as TGTGCCAGCACTCGGGTAGGGAGCACAGATACGCAGTATTTT. Translating it yields CASTRVGSTDTQYF.

This clonotype was observed a few times. This rearrangement joins TRBV6-4 to TRBJ1-2; the D is unclear. Germline-derived CDR1 and CDR2 are MRHNA and SNTAGT. This CDR3 region has 13 residues. V was cut by 2 bases and J by 6 bases, with 10 bases left in between. DNA of the CDR3: TGTGCCAGCAGTGACAGGGAACAGAATGGCTACACCTTC. Its translation: CASSDREQNGYTF.

In this sample, this clonotype turned up many times. This chain connects TRBV7-6 to TRBJ2-3; the D is unclear. CDR3 length: 14 amino acids. The germline V gene has CDR1 SGHVS and CDR2 FNYEAQ. Trimming removed 6 bases at V and 2 bases at J, with 12 bases between. The CDR3 loop is CASSSGFSTDTQYF. CDR3 nucleotide sequence: TGTGCCAGCAGTTCGGGTTTTTCCACAGATACGCAGTATTTT.

This clonotype was seen only once. V and J are TRBV7-6 and TRBJ2-2; 7 bases agree with TRBD1. V was clipped by 2 bases and J by 7 bases; unmatched bases: 7. CDR1 is SGHVS, CDR2 FNYEAQ, per germline. This CDR3 contains 15 residues. Written as DNA, the CDR3 is TGTGCCAGCAGCTTATCGACAGGGTACGTCGGGGAGCTGTTTTTT. Its protein is CASSLSTGYVGELFF.

V is TRBV27 and J is TRBJ2-5, with D unresolved. Germline-derived CDR1 and CDR2 are MNHEY and SMNVEV (reference sequence). V shed 6 bases and J shed 1 base, with 9 bases lying between them. The CDR3 runs 13 residues. The CDR3 spells CASRKASQETQYF. Written as DNA, the CDR3 is TGTGCCAGCAGAAAAGCAAGCCAAGAGACCCAGTACTTC.

This clonotype was observed many times. The chain carries TRBV7-2 and TRBJ2-7; 12 bases are shared with TRBD1. The CDR3 extends over 15 amino acids. In germline, CDR1 is SGHTA, CDR2 FQGNSA. The trim removed 5 bases at V and 6 bases at J, leaving 8 bases unmatched. CDR3 loop: CASSPGTGGRGEQYV. In DNA form, the CDR3 reads TGTGCCAGCAGCCCCGGGACAGGGGGCCGGGGCGAGCAGTACGTC.

This clonotype was seen many times. The V gene is TRBV7-6, the J gene TRBJ2-2, with D possibly being TRBD1 (6 bases). There are 14 residues in the CDR3. Germline V gene lookup returns CDR1 SGHVS and CDR2 FNYEAQ. The V end lost 2 bases, the J end lost 6 bases, and 10 bases lay between the germline ends. The DNA for the CDR3 is TGTGCCAGCAGCTTACTACAGGGCTCCGGGGAGCTGTTTTTT. It codes for CASSLLQGSGELFF. Drawing the rest from reference TRBV7-6 and TRBJ2-2, the complete variable domain is GAGVSQSPRYKVTKRGQDVALRCDPISGHVSLYWYRQALGQGPEFLTYFNYEAQQDKSGLPNDRFSAERPEGSISTLTIQRTEQRDSAMYRCASSLLQGSGELFFGEGSRLTVL.

The CDR3 protein is CASSPADQPQHF. The CDR3, as DNA: TGTGCCAGCTCACCAGCAGATCAGCCCCAGCATTTT. V and J are TRBV18 and TRBJ1-5; no firm D call. CDR1 and CDR2 (germline): KGHSH, LQKENI. V dropped 2 bases and J dropped 5 bases, with 4 bases sitting between them. The CDR3 extends over 12 amino acids.

The rearrangement links TRBV9 to TRBJ2-5; TRBD1 aligns across 8 bases. Unmatched junction bases numbered 5, after V lost 0 bases and J lost 4 bases. CDR1 and CDR2 from the germline V gene are SGDLS and YYNGEE. The CDR3 totals 15 residues. CDR3 coding DNA: TGTGCCAGCAGCGTAGGGACAGGGATCGGAGAGACCCAGTACTTC. It encodes CASSVGTGIGETQYF.

This clonotype showed up just a few times. The chain links TRBV7-8 to TRBJ2-2; D unclear. This CDR3 spans 13 amino acids. The V and J ends lost 7 bases and 6 bases respectively, with 12 bases between them. CDR1 and CDR2 from the germline V gene are SGHVS and FQNEAQ. DNA for the CDR3: TGTGCCAGCAATGTGAGGATTCCCGGGGAGCTGTTTTTT. Its protein product is CASNVRIPGELFF. The variable domain in full, with the rest retrieved from reference TRBV7-8 and TRBJ2-2, is GAGVSQSPRYKVAKRGQDVALRCDPISGHVSLFWYQQALGQGPEFLTYFQNEAQLDKSGLPSDRFFAERPEGSVSTLKIQRTQQEDSAVYLCASNVRIPGELFFGEGSRLTVL.

The chain uses TRBV4-1 and TRBJ2-2; 10 nucleotides line up with TRBD2. Germline V CDR1 and CDR2: MGHRA, YSYEKL. The junction had 11 bases not matched to a gene; V was cut back by 4 bases and J by 3 bases. The CDR3 runs 18 residues. The CDR3 loop reads CASSLFQAGGRDTGELFF. CDR3 nucleotide sequence: TGCGCCAGCAGCCTCTTCCAAGCGGGGGGGCGGGACACCGGGGAGCTGTTTTTT.

V and J are TRBV12-3 or TRBV12-4 and TRBJ2-1, with 13 bases fitting TRBD2. This CDR3 has 15 amino acids. Trimming took 6 bases from V and 8 from J; bases not matched to a gene: 7. CDR3 loop: CASSSGLAGPHEQFF. Here the CDR3 DNA reads TGTGCCAGCAGCTCGGGACTAGCGGGGCCCCATGAGCAGTTCTTC.

In this sample, this clonotype turned up a few times. The chain uses TRBV5-8 and TRBJ2-3; no firm D call. V lost 4 bases and J 7 bases, leaving 10 bases between the germline ends. CDR3 size: 12 residues. Germline V CDR1 and CDR2: SGHTS, YDEGEE. In DNA, the CDR3 is TGTGCCAGCAGCGCATCTAAGAATACGCAGTATTTT. Encoded protein: CASSASKNTQYF.

This rearrangement joins TRBV2 to TRBJ1-1; no reliable D call. CDR1 is SNHLY and CDR2 is FYNNEI in the germline V gene. V was trimmed by 4 bases and J by 5 bases, leaving 14 bases between them. The CDR3 length is 14 residues. The CDR3 bases are TGTGCCAGCAGTGGCACCCCAAGGATTACTGAAGCTTTCTTT. Residues: CASSGTPRITEAFF.

Turning to this clonotype: This sequence may be a read error, since a much larger clone differs from it by one base. The chain couples TRBV7-6 to TRBJ1-4; D uncertain. Germline V lookup: CDR1 SGHVS, CDR2 FNYEAQ. This CDR3 is built from 14 residues. Trimming took off 3 bases at V and 3 bases at J, with 8 bases between the two ends. CDR3 in DNA: TGTGCCAGCAGCTTCTACGAGGCTAATGAAAAACTGTTTTTT. This sequence encodes CASSFYEANEKLFF.

The V call is TRBV4-1, the J call TRBJ2-1; D may be TRBD1 (7 bases). Germline V gene sequence: CDR1 MGHRA, CDR2 YSYEKL. The germline V and J ends were trimmed by 4 bases and 9 bases, with 10 bases remaining between them. The CDR3 covers 12 residues. CDR3 coding DNA: TGCGCCAGCAGCCGCAGGGGGGCTGAGCAGTTCTTC. This encodes CASSRRGAEQFF.

In its sample, this clonotype was seen once. The rearrangement links TRBV5-1 to TRBJ2-5, with D hard to call. The V end lost 4 bases, the J end lost 3 bases, and 10 bases lay between the germline ends. CDR1 and CDR2 (germline): SGHRS, YFSETQ. The CDR3 has 13 amino acids. The CDR3 coding sequence is TGCGCCAGCAGCCGCAACAGCGAAGAGACCCAGTACTTC. Translation gives CASSRNSEETQYF.